This T cell receptor (beta chain) emerged from a study of CD8 T cells in ankylosing spondylitis. This clonotype has just a few counts. Its target is not known. Germline CDR1 is SNHLY and CDR2 is FYNNEI. J lost 4 bases, V lost 2 bases, and 5 bases had no gene match. This CDR3 is built from 15 residues. As the method for making TCR beta libraries, quantitative 5'-RACE with molecular barcodes was used. One entry per CDR3 protein, called by TCRdb with MiXCR from the 5' RACE reads. The table lists a few hundred thousand distinct CDR3 sequences, approximately 8.2% of them singletons. Regarding the study as a whole: In ankylosing spondylitis patients, matched synovial fluid reportedly showed significant enrichment of disease-linked clones. Seemingly characteristic of ankylosing spondylitis blood was a TCR beta motif consisting of about 8 highly homologous variants.

The chain uses TRBV2 and TRBJ2-1; 7 nucleotides line up with TRBD1. The receptor was derived from a male donor with ankylosing spondylitis. Specimen: blood, either unsorted or a sorted T cell fraction (not recorded which). CDR3: CASSEISRGYNEQFF. In DNA, the CDR3 is TGTGCCAGCAGTGAAATTAGCAGGGGGTACAATGAGCAGTTCTTC. The whole variable domain, filled in from reference TRBV2 and TRBJ2-1, reads EPEVTQTPSHQVTQMGQEVILRCVPISNHLYFYWYRQILGQKVEFLVSFYNNEISEKSEIFDDQFSVERPDGSNFTLKIRSTKLEDSAMYFCASSEISRGYNEQFFGPGTRLTVL.